These T cell receptor beta chains were read from a single sample in a study of CD4 and CD8 cells across lung adenocarcinoma regions. TCRdb reprocessed the PCR reads via MiXCR and lists one record per CDR3 protein. The sample holds 5,000 to 6,500 distinct CDR3 sequences, around 62% seen once. The sequenced sample was CD4+ T cells from the center of a lung tumor. These receptors were obtained from a female donor with lung adenocarcinoma. The CD4 and CD8 labels of this study may be unreliable. Both conserved end residues are part of each CDR3. Clone size, where shown, is once, few, many, or a class for clones that have expanded.

TRBJ2-1 | TRBV7-8 | NA | CASSRRQGTSYNEQFF
NA | TRBV27 | NA | CASNPPGQSYEQYF
TRBJ2-1 | TRBV7-2 | few | CASSPWDRGNNEQFF
TRBJ1-2 | TRBV5-1 | NA | CASSFDMTHYGYTF
TRBJ1-1 | TRBV6-1 | NA | CASSEFLPPEAFF
TRBJ2-1 | TRBV6-5 | NA | CASSSTRGGTGFNEQFF
TRBJ2-1 | TRBV5-4 | NA | CASSGGTSGTYNEQFF
TRBJ2-2 | TRBV11-3 | NA | CASSSGGISNTGELFF
TRBJ2-5 | TRBV27 | NA | CATGSGLARETQYF
TRBJ2-3 | TRBV6-4 | NA | CASRPGPFTDTQYF
TRBJ1-6 | TRBV12-3/TRBV12-4 | NA | CASSLSEGGPLHF
TRBJ2-1 | TRBV3-1 | few | CASSQGSNQGGFSEQFF
TRBJ1-2 | TRBV6-1 | NA | CASSEAGQGPYGYTF
NA | TRBV6-1 | NA | CASSDQGLGEQYF
TRBJ2-3 | TRBV12-5 | NA | CASGSMTGADTQYF
TRBJ2-5 | TRBV6-1 | medium-sized | CASRRDGQETQYF
TRBJ2-2 | TRBV6-1 | NA | CASSRTSWGTGELFF
TRBJ2-2 | TRBV6-1 | NA | CASSAFSGASGELFF
TRBJ2-1 | TRBV7-9 | few | CASSSGGENEQFF
NA | TRBV7-2 | NA | CASSQGSGAYGELFF
NA | TRBV6-1 | few | CASSVYRGAYEQYF
TRBJ1-1 | TRBV11-2 | NA | CASSLEFGKMNTEAFF
TRBJ1-2 | TRBV6-1 | few | CASSEAGGYGYTF
NA | TRBV12-3/TRBV12-4 | few | CASSPSGASYNEQYF
NA | TRBV6-1 | NA | CASSPTNRYEQYF
TRBJ2-5 | TRBV6-1 | few | CASSVTSGSAAQYF
NA | TRBV11-2 | NA | CASSVTGGRYEQYF
TRBJ2-7 | TRBV6-1 | few | CASSVRLGELEQYF
TRBJ2-3 | TRBV6-1 | once | CASSGHRGSADTQYF
NA | TRBV6-1 | NA | CASTPSGGLETQYF
TRBJ1-3 | TRBV12-3/TRBV12-4 | NA | CASGDTRSGNTIYF
TRBJ1-6 | TRBV12-3/TRBV12-4 | NA | CASGASGTGASPLHF
TRBJ2-2 | TRBV28 | NA | CASSSNTGELFF
TRBJ2-1 | TRBV7-2 | large | CASSLDGTRRNEQFF
TRBJ2-6 | TRBV6-1 | NA | CASSEGLGAKDTQYF
NA | TRBV10-1 | NA | CASTPAWAKRLKDTQYF
TRBJ1-2 | TRBV6-1 | NA | CASSEVGYAYGYTF
TRBJ2-7 | TRBV6-5 | NA | CASSYSGTPSYEQYF
TRBJ2-4 | TRBV7-2 | NA | CASSVPGGGAKDTQYF
TRBJ2-1 | TRBV11-3 | NA | CASSLGLNNEQFF
NA | TRBV6-5 | NA | CASSYSASGTSYEQYF
TRBJ2-1 | TRBV7-2 | NA | CASSSDRSGGHRFF
TRBJ2-1 | TRBV6-1 | once | CASRADEQFF
TRBJ1-1 | TRBV6-5 | NA | CASSFLAQGHTNTEAFF
TRBJ2-1 | TRBV3-1 | NA | CATRGPAGQTYNEQFF
NA | TRBV6-1 | few | CASYSGGHTYEQYF
TRBJ2-5 | TRBV6-1 | NA | CASSQNRGYQETQYF
TRBJ2-4 | TRBV6-1 | NA | CASTRTMGLAGGGKEIQYF
TRBJ2-1 | TRBV4-1 | NA | CASSPDYTNYNEQFF
TRBJ2-3 | TRBV6-1 | medium-sized | CASSVRTASSTDTQYF
TRBJ2-3 | TRBV6-1 | NA | CASRGRGAGDPDTQYF
TRBJ2-7 | TRBV7-2 | NA | CASSGGLAGVSEQYF